This T cell receptor beta chain was captured in a study of OX40 agonist ivuxolimab in advanced cancers. At the level of the study: Treatment received earlier with anti-PD-1, anti-PD-L1 or anti-CTLA-4 agents was allowed, and more than 30% had some.

Whole-study findings and limits: Among some nonresponders, normalized T-cell clonal expansion was also low. The study found among the lowest clonal expansion in partial responders at 0.1-3.0 mg/kg.

The germline V and J ends were trimmed by 2 bases and 2 bases, with 12 bases remaining between them. Per germline, CDR1 SGHDN and CDR2 FVKESK. The CDR3 totals 15 residues. Libraries were prepared by immunoSEQ multiplex PCR; TCRdb keeps only in-frame clonotypes and omits some of them. Seen here are 70,000 to 75,000 clones, more than 85% observed once, and the top ten hold around 0.4%. For this clone: Its cognate antigen is unknown.

With autoimmune disease history or systemic immunosuppression, patients were excluded. This TCR was sampled from an adult with an advanced solid tumor such as melanoma, head and neck, liver or kidney cancer. The chain joins TRBV14 to TRBJ2-5; D uncertain. The material sequenced was CD4+ or CD8+ T cells sorted from blood, taken in a trial of the OX40 agonist ivuxolimab. The CDR3 nucleotides are TGTGCCAGCAGCCAAAGCTCTCGGCCACAAGAGACCCAGTACTTC. Its translation is CASSQSSRPQETQYF.